These 19 T cell receptor beta chains share one sample of origin, sequenced in a study of cytomegalovirus exposure and HLA in healthy donors (TCRdb year 2017). Library construction relied on the immunoSEQ multiplex PCR assay. The multiplex PCR relied on a mix of 60 forward primers for TCR Vbeta segments and 13 reverse primers for TCR Jbeta segments. TCRdb obtained this table from immuneACCESS and retained in-frame rearrangements with V and J assigned. These tables miss some clones; where compared with another copy, unresolved V genes account for less than half of the shortfall, and the remainder is unexplained. This sample comprises over 95,000 clones, approximately 69% of them detected only once. The ten largest clones capture around 4.2% of the sample. The sample taken for sequencing was PBMCs. Receptors were obtained from a woman aged 35 to 49 in good health and CMV-seropositive.

The chain links TRBV27 to TRBJ2-7, with 8 bases aligning to TRBD2. The CDR3 is 15 amino acids. In germline, CDR1 is MNHEY, CDR2 SMNVEV (reference sequence). With V trimmed by 7 bases and J by 0 bases, 8 bases remained unmatched. The CDR3 region has the DNA TGTGCCAGCACCTCACTAGCGGTAAGCTCCTACGAGCAGTACTTC. This encodes CASTSLAVSSYEQYF.

V usage is TRBV2 and J usage is TRBJ1-1, with 9 bases fitting TRBD1. The V gene end was trimmed by 4 bases and the J gene end by 4 bases; junction bases not matched to a gene: 4. CDR3 length: 14 amino acids. Germline CDR1 is SNHLY and CDR2 is FYNNEI. CDR3 bases: TGTGCCAGCAGTGGCTTGGACAGGGGCACTGAAGCTTTCTTT. Translated: CASSGLDRGTEAFF.

The rearrangement uses TRBV27 and TRBJ2-5; TRBD2 matches at 8 bases. Germline assignment: CDR1 MNHEY and CDR2 SMNVEV (reference sequence). CDR3 length: 15 residues. With V trimmed by 6 bases and J by 5 bases, 11 bases remained unmatched. The CDR3 sequence: CASSSSGFPGETQYF. CDR3 nucleotide sequence: TGTGCCAGCAGCTCTAGCGGGTTCCCCGGGGAGACCCAGTACTTC.

The chain links TRBV30 to TRBJ1-6; TRBD1 might be the D (5 bases). CDR1 is GTSNPN, CDR2 SVGIG, per germline (reference sequence). This CDR3 is 13 amino acids long. Trimming stripped 3 bases from V and 6 bases from J, with 9 bases between. The CDR3 here is CAWRTVINSPLHF. The CDR3 DNA reads TGTGCCTGGAGGACAGTAATTAATTCACCCCTCCACTTT.

The V gene is TRBV4-2, the J gene TRBJ2-7; D perhaps matches TRBD2 (6 bases). Trimming took off 0 bases at V and 1 base at J, with 13 bases between the two ends. Germline V lookup: CDR1 LGHNA, CDR2 YNFKEQ. This CDR3 is 16 amino acids long. The CDR3 DNA reads TGTGCCAGCAGCCAAGATCTCGCGGGGCCATCCTACGAGCAGTACTTC. Encoded protein: CASSQDLAGPSYEQYF.

The table lists this clone with a few counts. The gene calls are TRBV30 and TRBJ1-2; 9 bases are a match to TRBD1. This CDR3 has 16 amino acids. In germline, CDR1 is GTSNPN, CDR2 SVGIG (reference sequence). With V trimmed by 4 bases and J by 4 bases, 13 bases remained unmatched. The CDR3 region has the DNA TGTGCCTGGACCTCTAAGGGGACAGGGCCCTCCTATGGCTACACCTTC. It specifies CAWTSKGTGPSYGYTF.

This clone was found once. V and J are TRBV6-5 and TRBJ2-1, with 12 positions matching TRBD2. The CDR3 is made up of 15 amino acids. V shed 6 bases, J shed 4 bases, and the junction held 4 bases outside the gene matches. Looked up from germline, CDR1 is MNHEY and CDR2 is SVGAGI. The CDR3: CASSWTSGKYNEQFF. The CDR3 bases are TGTGCCAGCAGCTGGACTAGCGGGAAGTACAATGAGCAGTTCTTC.

This CDR3 reads CASSRLMAGELFF. CDR3 DNA sequence: TGTGCCAGCAGCCGCCTAATGGCCGGGGAGCTGTTTTTT. The chain has TRBV11-1 and TRBJ2-2; D unclear. The V end lost 5 bases, the J end lost 6 bases, and 10 bases lay between the germline ends. The germline gives CDR1 SGHAT, CDR2 FQDESV (reference sequence). The CDR3 consists of 13 residues.

The rearrangement joins TRBV9 to TRBJ1-6; TRBD1 aligns across 9 bases. Trimming at V came to 4 bases and at J to 8 bases, leaving 4 bases not matched to a gene. Germline CDR1 is SGDLS and CDR2 is YYNGEE. The CDR3 is 14 amino acids. The DNA of the CDR3 is TGTGCCAGCAGCTCCCGGGACAGGGATTCACCCCTCCACTTT. Amino acid sequence: CASSSRDRDSPLHF. The full variable domain, its missing parts supplied by reference TRBV9 and TRBJ1-6, is DSGVTQTPKHLITATGQRVTLRCSPRSGDLSVYWYQQSLDQGLQFLIQYYNGEERAKGNILERFSAQQFPDLHSELNLSSLELGDSALYFCASSSRDRDSPLHFGNGTRLTVT.

The chain uses TRBV28 and TRBJ2-1, with 12 bases identical to TRBD2. V lost 4 bases to trimming and J lost 1 base; unmatched junction nucleotides: 5. CDR3 size: 17 residues. Germline loops: CDR1 MDHEN, CDR2 SYDVKM. CDR3 region: CASSYETSGRSYNEQFF. The CDR3 DNA reads as TGTGCCAGCAGTTACGAGACTAGCGGGAGATCCTACAATGAGCAGTTCTTC.

The rearrangement joins TRBV19 to TRBJ1-1; D is ambiguous. V lost 2 bases and J lost 0, with 7 bases in between. This CDR3 contains 14 residues. Germline V gene lookup returns CDR1 LNHDA and CDR2 SQIVND (reference sequence). The DNA of the CDR3 is TGTGCCAGTAGTATAACGGGTATGAACACTGAAGCTTTCTTT. It codes for CASSITGMNTEAFF.

This chain joins TRBV5-1 and TRBJ2-1; 12 bases are a match to TRBD2. CDR1 and CDR2 from the germline V gene are SGHRS and YFSETQ. The V segment lost 4 bases and the J segment 4 bases; nucleotides outside the gene matches: 9. CDR3 size: 17 residues. CDR3 bases: TGCGCCAGCAGCAAAGCGTCTCTAGCGGGGGGGTACAATGAGCAGTTCTTC. Amino acid sequence: CASSKASLAGGYNEQFF.

The rearrangement uses TRBV11-1 and TRBJ2-7; no clear D. The ends were cut back, 5 bases at V and 0 bases at J, with 11 bases in the middle. The germline gives CDR1 SGHAT, CDR2 FQDESV (reference sequence). This CDR3 comprises 14 residues. The CDR3 spells CASSPVVSSYEQYF. The CDR3 coding sequence is TGTGCCAGCAGCCCCGTGGTTAGCTCCTACGAGCAGTACTTC.

The J gene is TRBJ2-1, the V gene TRBV19; 16 bases align to TRBD2. V shed 2 bases, J shed 8 bases, and the junction held 12 bases outside the gene matches. The CDR3 is 19 residues long. Germline V gene lookup returns CDR1 LNHDA and CDR2 SQIVND (reference sequence). CDR3 region: CASSIRWGLAGGPGDEQFF. CDR3 nucleotides: TGTGCCAGTAGTATAAGGTGGGGACTAGCGGGAGGGCCGGGAGATGAGCAGTTCTTC.

The chain carries TRBV6-5 and TRBJ2-1, with 9 bases lining up with TRBD2. The germline V gene encodes CDR1 MNHEY and CDR2 SVGAGI. V shed 6 bases, J shed 7 bases, and the junction held 10 bases outside the gene matches. The CDR3 extends over 15 amino acids. This chain's CDR3 is CASRPGLAGTNEQFF. CDR3 in DNA: TGTGCCAGCAGGCCCGGGCTAGCGGGGACAAATGAGCAGTTCTTC.

The chain has TRBV7-9 and TRBJ2-3; D ambiguous. Germline CDR1 SEHNR, CDR2 FQNEAQ (reference sequence). Trimming cost V 6 bases and J 1 base, with 8 bases left between them. There are 13 residues in the CDR3. DNA of the CDR3: TGTGCCAGCAGACTTCGGGGCACAGATACGCAGTATTTT. Amino acids: CASRLRGTDTQYF.

The chain recombines TRBV5-1 with TRBJ1-1, with 9 bases matching TRBD1. V was pared by 4 bases and J by 6 bases, with 7 bases of the junction left unmatched. The CDR3 has 14 residues. The germline CDR1 and CDR2 sequences are SGHRS and YFSETQ. The CDR3 loop reads CASSPGTGWPEAFF. In DNA, the CDR3 is TGCGCCAGCAGCCCCGGGACAGGGTGGCCTGAAGCTTTCTTT.

This chain connects TRBV4-1 to TRBJ2-4; the match to TRBD2 covers 9 bases. Germline CDR1 MGHRA, CDR2 YSYEKL. V trimming: 3 bases; J trimming: 15 bases; junction bases outside the gene matches: 15. This CDR3 has 15 amino acids. As DNA, the CDR3 is TGCGCCAGCAGCCAGATGGGGCTAGCGGGAAACACAAGGTACTTC. Its translation: CASSQMGLAGNTRYF.

The chain is built from TRBV5-5 and TRBJ2-6; D might be TRBD1 (6 bases). Per the germline V gene, CDR1 is SGHKS and CDR2 is YYEKEE (reference sequence). V was pared by 4 bases and J by 0 bases, with 14 bases between. CDR3 length: 17 residues. The CDR3 spells CASSIGAGDSGANVLTF. The CDR3 bases are TGTGCCAGCAGCATTGGCGCAGGGGACTCTGGGGCCAACGTCCTGACTTTC.